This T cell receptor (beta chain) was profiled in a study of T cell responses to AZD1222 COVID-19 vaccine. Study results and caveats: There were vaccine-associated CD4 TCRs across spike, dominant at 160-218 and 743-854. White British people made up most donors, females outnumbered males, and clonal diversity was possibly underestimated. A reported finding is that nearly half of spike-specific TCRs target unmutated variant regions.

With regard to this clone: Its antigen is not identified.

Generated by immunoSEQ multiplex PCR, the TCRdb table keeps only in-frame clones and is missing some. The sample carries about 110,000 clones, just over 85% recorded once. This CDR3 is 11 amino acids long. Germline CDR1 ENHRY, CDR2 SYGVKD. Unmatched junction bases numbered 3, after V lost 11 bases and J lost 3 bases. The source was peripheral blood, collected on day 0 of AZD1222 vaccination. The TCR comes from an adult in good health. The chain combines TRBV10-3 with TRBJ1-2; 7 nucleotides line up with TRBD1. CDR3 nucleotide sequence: TGTGCCGTAACAGGGGACTATGGCTACACCTTC. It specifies CAVTGDYGYTF.